This is a list of T cell receptor beta chains from one sample in a study of cytomegalovirus exposure and HLA in healthy donors. The protocol was immunoSEQ multiplex PCR, while the TCRdb copy is restricted to in-frame clones and leaves out a portion. Among roughly 230,000 clones listed, 78% were seen once. What was sequenced was PBMCs. These receptors came from a boy aged 10-17 years in good health and CMV-seronegative. The CDR3 runs from the conserved cysteine through the conserved F or W. D genes are given only for firm matches. Part of the rows lack a size; the others show once, few, many or a class for expanded clones.

v_gene	abundance	d_gene	j_gene	CDR3aa
TRBV7-3	-	-	TRBJ2-1	CASSPLGGNEQFF
TRBV11-2	few	-	TRBJ1-5	CASSLEYNQPQHF
TRBV10-3	-	-	TRBJ1-2	CAISESLGGYGYTF
TRBV19	-	-	TRBJ1-5	CASSIGAGVGGQPQHF
TRBV5-6	-	-	TRBJ2-7	CASSLAGAAYEQYF
TRBV19	-	TRBD1	TRBJ1-5	CASSIGGQGAGGGPQHF
TRBV4-2	once	TRBD2	TRBJ2-2	CASSRILAGGSFGGTGELFF
TRBV7-9	-	-	TRBJ2-3	CASSLPPAGASDTQYF
TRBV20-1	-	-	TRBJ2-1	CSVLYNEQFF
TRBV4-1	-	TRBD2	TRBJ2-7	CASSPRLAGSSYVQYF
TRBV11-1	-	-	TRBJ2-1	CASISLGEQFF
TRBV18	once	-	TRBJ1-5	CASSSGVDQPQHF
TRBV5-4	-	TRBD2	-	CASSLAGGRYEQYF
TRBV7-9	-	TRBD1	TRBJ2-1	CASSMIQGARYNEQFF
TRBV19	-	-	TRBJ2-2	CASTSMRGYNTGELFF
TRBV21-1	-	-	TRBJ1-1	CASSHTTWDTEAFF
TRBV6-5	-	-	TRBJ2-7	CASSYDQGHYEQYF